This entry concerns a single TCR beta chain. What antigen it recognizes has not been identified. The record has no base qualities; no much larger clone is one base away. Healthy HIV-negative adults with no recently reported acute infections or vaccinations were included as donors. Every donor was a Caucasian adult residing in Nashville, Tennessee, USA. Magnetic negative selection was used to enrich CD4+ T cells, after which naive cells were positively selected on CD45RA and the negative fraction became the memory subset. After blood collection by leukapheresis, PBMCs were isolated using Ficoll-Histopaque density gradient centrifugation and then cryopreserved in the vapor phase of liquid nitrogen. Purity and quantity of every magnetically sorted T cell population were checked by analytical flow cytometry. Each sorted fraction had its genomic DNA isolated and then quantified by UV absorbance on a Nanodrop 2000c.

Here V drops 2 bases and J drops 3 bases, and the junction holds 8 bases not matched to any gene. Spanning cysteine to phenylalanine, the CDR3 consists of 16 amino acids. Here the CDR3 DNA is all that survives: 48 bases in frame from base 1. For CDR1 and CDR2, the germline V gene lists SNHLY and FYNNEI. TCR CDR3 regions were amplified from genomic DNA by multiplex PCR using the deep immunoSEQ assay. Genomic DNA extracted from each cell subset was distributed evenly over all wells of several immunoSEQ 96-well plates, and each plate served as one replicate. Each replicate PCR for sorted subsets received approximately 220 ng genomic DNA, equal to roughly 33,000 T cell genomes. Purified libraries were measured with a Qubit 3.0 fluorometer, size-checked on a Bioanalyzer 2100, and measured again with the KAPA Library Quantification kit. Each immunoSEQ 96-well plate was sequenced on its own single-read 150-cycle Illumina NextSeq 550 flow cell. The original methods were these. The immunoSEQ output contained only junctional sequences without quality scores, so filtering could not match that applied to full-length reads. To assign V/J genes and CDR3, sequences were annotated against IMGT germline references using PyIR, a Python wrapper for IgBLAST v1.9. Reads were filtered out if the reads had weak V/J assignments (E-value above 1e-6), no CDR3, stop codons, out-of-frame junctions, or ambiguous translated residues. A V3J clonotype was defined by an identical inferred V gene, J gene, and CDR3 amino acid sequence. Percentage overlap between repertoires was calculated by dividing the number of shared unique clonotypes by the size of the smaller repertoire. Repertoire richness was assessed with RTK rarefaction, the Chao1 estimator, and Recon v2.1 estimates of unobserved clonotypes. Generation probabilities were computed with OLGA for all TCRbeta clonotypes obtained by the gDNA method from a few donors. TCRdb carries this immuneACCESS record with in-frame sequences only. Its versions omit some clonotypes, under half of them owing to an unresolved V gene in the studies checked, with the rest unexplained. D and trimming were read from the DNA, whereas the V and J calls and clone size are those reported in that table. The sample table holds about 2.4 million clones, of which approximately 93% were seen once. The ten largest clones represent approximately 0.37% of the sample.

This record belongs to a study of shared clonotypes between healthy human individuals (dated by TCRdb to 2018 to 2020). About the investigation overall: Three men and two women, aged 18 to 49 years, made up the cohort. For each donor, CD4 naive and CD4 memory were each given three plates, CD8 naive was given two plates, and CD8 memory was given one plate. To estimate repertoire size and how much clonotype sharing occurs between individuals, the study deeply sequenced the blood TCR repertoires of 4 to 6 healthy adults. To increase sequencing depth and limit assay-specific biases, different laboratories used diverse techniques to prepare libraries and sequence TCR repertoires. Leukapheresis yielded between about 0.85 and 10 billion PBMCs per donor.

Overall study outcomes, separate from this receptor: Rarefaction of sorted-subset datasets indicated incomplete sequencing despite the large sequencing depth. Sharing across a few donors was observed for around 4.8% of naive CD4, over 3% of naive CD8, 2.3% of memory CD4, and over 0.3% of memory CD8 clonotypes. Sampling was restricted to blood, and TCR repertoires in tissues likely differ from the TCR repertoires found in blood. The small number of donors limited the genetic and exposure-history diversity represented. Compared with non-shared clonotypes, the clonotypes found in all four sorted-subset donors had higher generation probabilities. Pairwise subsampling indicated that sequencing depth was expected to affect the degree of clonotype sharing among donors. Naive subsets generally had larger estimated clonotype richness than memory subsets.

Specimen: naive CD4+ T cells from PBMCs. The cell subset or site label here, explained by the study, means: CD45RA+ positively selected. The TCR was taken from a man aged 18 to 29 in good health. Some clones in this sample may be carry-over from other donors' samples. The V and J segments used are TRBV2 and TRBJ2-7, with 9 central nucleotides matching TRBD1. This receptor carries the CDR3 CASSELRGQGGYEQYF. The DNA is as follows: TGTGCCAGCAGTGAATTGAGGGGACAGGGCGGCTACGAGCAGTACTTC.